This T cell receptor beta chain was retrieved from a study of cytomegalovirus exposure and HLA in healthy donors. About the study: The use of the same platform for the 110 or so validation repertoires and the roughly 730 first-cohort repertoires was reported by a later analysis. Findings and caveats of the study: A subsequent analysis found that TCR clusters from the first cohort also tended to co-occur in the 120 or so validation repertoires, with 90% to 95% of cluster scores above 0. Reported performance of the classifier showed diagnosis of cytomegalovirus status with high specificity and sensitivity.

Separate from the approximately 730-subject first cohort, the 120-subject validation cohort was the one that the donors belonged to. On this clone itself: Its antigen remains unknown.

Assay used: immunoSEQ multiplex PCR; TCRdb lists only in-frame clones, some missing. Among under 200,000 clones listed, about 95% were seen once. V lost 2 bases to trimming and J lost 4 bases, with 6 bases between them. The CDR3 extends over 13 amino acids. Looked up from germline, CDR1 is MNHNS and CDR2 is SASEGT. The J gene is TRBJ1-5, the V gene TRBV6-1; perhaps TRBD1 as D (5 bases). The sequence was collected from a woman aged 18-29 years in good health and CMV-seronegative. The source material was PBMCs. The CDR3 region has the DNA TGTGCCAGCAGTGAAAGGGGAAATCAGCCCCAGCATTTT. Encoded protein: CASSERGNQPQHF.